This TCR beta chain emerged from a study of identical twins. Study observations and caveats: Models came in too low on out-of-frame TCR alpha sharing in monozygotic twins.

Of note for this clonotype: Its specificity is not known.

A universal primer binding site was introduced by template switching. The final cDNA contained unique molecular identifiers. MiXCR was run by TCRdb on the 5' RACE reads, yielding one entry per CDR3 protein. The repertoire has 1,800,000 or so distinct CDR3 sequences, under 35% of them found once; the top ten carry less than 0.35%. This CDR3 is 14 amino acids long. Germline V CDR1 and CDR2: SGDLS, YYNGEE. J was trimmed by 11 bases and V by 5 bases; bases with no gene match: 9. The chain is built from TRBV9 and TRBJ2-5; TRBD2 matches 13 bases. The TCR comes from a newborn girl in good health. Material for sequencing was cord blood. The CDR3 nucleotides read TGTGCCAGCAGGCCACTAGCGGGAGGGAATGAGCAGTACTTC. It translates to CASRPLAGGNEQYF. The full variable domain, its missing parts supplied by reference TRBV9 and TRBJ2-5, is DSGVTQTPKHLITATGQRVTLRCSPRSGDLSVYWYQQSLDQGLQFLIQYYNGEERAKGNILERFSAQQFPDLHSELNLSSLELGDSALYFCASRPLAGGNEQYFGPGTRLLVL.